This T cell receptor beta chain was retrieved from a study of shared clonotypes between healthy human individuals. On this clone itself: The antigen remains undetermined.

Findings and limits, study-wide: Generally, naive subsets (rather than memory subsets) showed larger estimated richness. Non-shared clonotypes displayed generation probabilities falling below those of clonotypes present in all four donors.

CDR1 is PRHDT, CDR2 FYEKMQ, per germline (reference sequence). The CDR3 totals 17 residues. V shed 5 bases, J shed 3 bases, and the junction held 12 bases outside the gene matches. Method: immunoSEQ multiplex PCR; TCRdb's copy keeps in-frame clones and lacks some. The sample records over a million clones, around 97% being singletons. The J gene is TRBJ2-7, the V gene TRBV13; TRBD2 agrees at 11 bases. The receptor was isolated from a man aged 30 to 45 in good health. The sample consisted of naive CD4+ T cells sorted from blood. Indicated subset: CD45RA+ positively selected. The CDR3 DNA reads TGTGCCAGCAGCCAAGGGACTAGCGGCTTTCGCCGCTACGAGCAGTACTTC. Residues: CASSQGTSGFRRYEQYF.